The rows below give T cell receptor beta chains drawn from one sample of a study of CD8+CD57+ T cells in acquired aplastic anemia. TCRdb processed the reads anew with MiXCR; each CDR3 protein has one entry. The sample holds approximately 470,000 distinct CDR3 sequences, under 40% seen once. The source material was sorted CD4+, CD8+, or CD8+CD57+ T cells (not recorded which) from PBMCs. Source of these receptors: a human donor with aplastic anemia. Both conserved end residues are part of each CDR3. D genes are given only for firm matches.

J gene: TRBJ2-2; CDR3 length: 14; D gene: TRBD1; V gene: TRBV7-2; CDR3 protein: CASSRDRGDGELFF
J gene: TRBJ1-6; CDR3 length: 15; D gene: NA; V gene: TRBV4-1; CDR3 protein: CASSQGQVPNSPLHF
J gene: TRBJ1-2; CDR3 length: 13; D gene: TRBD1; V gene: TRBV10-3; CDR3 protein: CATAGQGSYGYTF
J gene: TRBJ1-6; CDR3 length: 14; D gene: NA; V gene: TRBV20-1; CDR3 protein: CSAQEVSGATPLHF
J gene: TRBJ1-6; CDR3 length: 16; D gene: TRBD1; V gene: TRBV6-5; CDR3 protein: CASSYSTGGYNSPLHF
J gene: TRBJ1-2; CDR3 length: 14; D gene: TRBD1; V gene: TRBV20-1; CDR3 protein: CSASPGQGDYGYTF
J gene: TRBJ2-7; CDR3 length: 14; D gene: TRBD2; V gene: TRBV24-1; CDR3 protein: CATSEGLAGVRQYF
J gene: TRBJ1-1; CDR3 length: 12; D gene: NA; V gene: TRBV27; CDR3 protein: CASSSGYTEAFF
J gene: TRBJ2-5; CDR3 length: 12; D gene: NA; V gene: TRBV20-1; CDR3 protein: CSATDFGETQYF
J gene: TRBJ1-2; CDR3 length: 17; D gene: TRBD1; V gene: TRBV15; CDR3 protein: CATSILPGTGLAYGYTF
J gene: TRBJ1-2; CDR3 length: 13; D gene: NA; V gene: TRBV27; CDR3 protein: CASLDSLTGGYTF
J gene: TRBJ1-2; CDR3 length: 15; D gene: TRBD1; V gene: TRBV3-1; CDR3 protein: CASSLESGGMYGYTF
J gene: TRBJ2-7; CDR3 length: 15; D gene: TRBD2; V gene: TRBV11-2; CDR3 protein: CASSANSGRVHEQYF
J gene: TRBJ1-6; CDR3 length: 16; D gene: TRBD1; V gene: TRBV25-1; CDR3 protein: CASSIQGSSYNSPLHF
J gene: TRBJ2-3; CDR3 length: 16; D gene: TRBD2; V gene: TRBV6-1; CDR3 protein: CASRPLAGGDTDTQYF
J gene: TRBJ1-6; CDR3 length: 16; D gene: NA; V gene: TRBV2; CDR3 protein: CASSAGGPWGHSPLHF
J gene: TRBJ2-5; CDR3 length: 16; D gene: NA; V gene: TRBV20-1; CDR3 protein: CSARDIFVRGRETQYF
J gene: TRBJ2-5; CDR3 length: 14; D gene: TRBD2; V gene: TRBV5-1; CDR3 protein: CASSTLAGGETQYF
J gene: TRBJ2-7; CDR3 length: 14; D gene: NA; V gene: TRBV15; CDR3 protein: CATSSLVGLSEQYF
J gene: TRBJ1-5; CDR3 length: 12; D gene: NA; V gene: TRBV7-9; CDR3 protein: CASSLGRQPQHF
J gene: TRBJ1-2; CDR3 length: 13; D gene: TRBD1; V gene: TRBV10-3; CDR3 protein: CAIWTGTNYGYTF
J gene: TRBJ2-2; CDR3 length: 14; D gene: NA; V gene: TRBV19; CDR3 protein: CASSPKTDTGELFF
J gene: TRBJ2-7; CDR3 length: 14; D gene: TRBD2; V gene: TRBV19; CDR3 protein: CASSIGGLAYEQYF
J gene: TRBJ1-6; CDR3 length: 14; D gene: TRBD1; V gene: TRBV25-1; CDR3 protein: CAWSVGQKNSPLHF
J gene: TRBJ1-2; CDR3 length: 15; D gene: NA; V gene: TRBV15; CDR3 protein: CATSRDRGGHYGYTF
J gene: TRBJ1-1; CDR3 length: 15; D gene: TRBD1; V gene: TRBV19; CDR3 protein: CASSTWDRPNTEAFF
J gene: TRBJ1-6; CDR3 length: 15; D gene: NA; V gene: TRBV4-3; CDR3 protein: CASSQENGDNSPLHF
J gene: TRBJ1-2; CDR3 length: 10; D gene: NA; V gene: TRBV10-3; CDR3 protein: CASKGLGYTF
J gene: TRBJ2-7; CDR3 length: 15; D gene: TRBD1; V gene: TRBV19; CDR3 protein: CASSIADRVPHEQYF
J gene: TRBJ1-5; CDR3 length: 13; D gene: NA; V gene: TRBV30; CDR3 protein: CAWGMGVKEPQHF
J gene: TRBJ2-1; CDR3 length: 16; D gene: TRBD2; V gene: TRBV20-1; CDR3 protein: CSARAPGLALGDEQFF
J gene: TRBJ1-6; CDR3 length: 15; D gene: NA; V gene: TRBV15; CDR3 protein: CATSRETAYNSPLHF
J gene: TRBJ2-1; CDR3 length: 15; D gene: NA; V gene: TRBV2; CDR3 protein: CASSVGRTPYNEQFF
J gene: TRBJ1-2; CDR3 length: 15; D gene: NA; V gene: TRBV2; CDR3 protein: CASHPPGSPNYGYTF
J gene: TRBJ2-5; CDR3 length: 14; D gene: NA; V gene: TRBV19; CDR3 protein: CASSIGHSQETQYF
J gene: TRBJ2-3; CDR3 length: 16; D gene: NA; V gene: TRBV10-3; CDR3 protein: CAISGGRGAGSDTQYF
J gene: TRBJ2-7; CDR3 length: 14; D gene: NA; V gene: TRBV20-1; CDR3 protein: CSARVPQQPYEQYF
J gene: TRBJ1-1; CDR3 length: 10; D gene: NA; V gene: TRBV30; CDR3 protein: CAWSSTEAFF
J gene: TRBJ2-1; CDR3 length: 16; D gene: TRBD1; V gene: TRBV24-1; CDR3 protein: CASSTRPGTGSVEQFF
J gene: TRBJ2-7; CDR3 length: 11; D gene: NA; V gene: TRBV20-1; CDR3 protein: CSAPRLDEQYF
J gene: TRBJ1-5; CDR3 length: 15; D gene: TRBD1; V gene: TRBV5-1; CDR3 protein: CASSLGDRANQPQHF
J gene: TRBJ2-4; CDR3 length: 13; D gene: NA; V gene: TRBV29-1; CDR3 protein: CSAQTAAKNIQYF
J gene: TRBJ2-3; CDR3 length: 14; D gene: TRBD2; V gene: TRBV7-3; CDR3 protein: CASRGGRDTDTQYF
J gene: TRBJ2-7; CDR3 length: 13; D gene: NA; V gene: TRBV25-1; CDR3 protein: CASSEQVTYEQYF
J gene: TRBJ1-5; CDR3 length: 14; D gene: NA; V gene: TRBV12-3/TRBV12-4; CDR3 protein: CASSLQGPNQPQHF
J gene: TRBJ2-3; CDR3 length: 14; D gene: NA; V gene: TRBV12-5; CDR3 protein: CASALDGPTDTQYF
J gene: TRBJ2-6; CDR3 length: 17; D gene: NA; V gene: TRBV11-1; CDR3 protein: CARGIRDLPPGANVLTF
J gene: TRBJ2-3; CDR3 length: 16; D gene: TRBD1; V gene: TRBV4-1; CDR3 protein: CASSQDKQGYTDTQYF
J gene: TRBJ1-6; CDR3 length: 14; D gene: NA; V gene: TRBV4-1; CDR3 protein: CASSPQGVAAPLHF
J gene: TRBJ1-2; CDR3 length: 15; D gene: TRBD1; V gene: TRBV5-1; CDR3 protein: CASSPTGGGGYGYTF
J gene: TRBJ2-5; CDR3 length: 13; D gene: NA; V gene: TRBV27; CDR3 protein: CATGGGPGETQYF